This entry lists 17 T cell receptor beta chains sequenced from one sample in a study of Ad26.COV2.S vaccination and SARS-CoV-2 variants (dated by TCRdb to 2020 to 2023). Library creation used the immunoSEQ multiplex PCR assay. TCRdb took this table from immuneACCESS and kept in-frame rearrangements with V and J called. Such tables lack part of the clones; where checked against another copy, unresolved V genes explain under half of the gap, and the rest is unexplained. The sample table lists approximately 480,000 clones, roughly 89% of them with a count of one. The ten largest clones add up to roughly 13% of the sample. The sample's treatment or condition label, in plain terms: 15 to 20 received Ad26.COV2.S at low or high dose, single or two shots; about 5 received placebo; per-sample allocation not given. For vaccine and placebo recipients, repertoires were sequenced using samples collected on day 63 after the first injection.

The source was peripheral blood, collected in a trial of Ad26.COV2.S vaccine versus placebo. The receptors derive from a person between 18 and 65 years old who received the Ad26.COV2.S COVID-19 vaccine or a placebo.

This clone was recorded only once. The chain has TRBV7-3 and TRBJ2-6; 9 bases fit TRBD1. Trimming cost V 4 bases and J 10 bases; bases outside gene matches: 8. The CDR3 is made up of 15 amino acids. Per the germline V gene, CDR1 is SGHTA and CDR2 is FQGTGA. CDR3 DNA sequence: TGTGCCAGCAGCTCAATGGGGACAGGGACGAACGTCCTGACTTTC. Amino acids: CASSSMGTGTNVLTF.

This chain uses TRBV9 with TRBJ2-1; 11 bases fit TRBD2. The CDR3 totals 15 residues. Germline V gene sequence: CDR1 SGDLS, CDR2 YYNGEE. V gave up 3 bases and J gave up 4 bases; unmatched junction bases: 3. The CDR3 sequence: CASSGGTSGYNEQFF. The CDR3, as DNA: TGTGCCAGCAGCGGCGGGACTAGCGGATACAATGAGCAGTTCTTC.

The chain joins TRBV4-3 to TRBJ1-5, with D perhaps TRBD1 (5 bases). Germline V gene data show CDR1 as LGHNA and CDR2 as YSLEER. V was cut by 0 bases and J by 3 bases, with 12 bases left in between. The CDR3 contains 16 residues. The CDR3 here is CASSQEGGMNNQPQHF. In DNA form, the CDR3 reads TGCGCCAGCAGCCAAGAGGGGGGGATGAACAATCAGCCCCAGCATTTT.

The rearrangement uses TRBV15 and TRBJ1-4; TRBD1 is a possible D gene (5 bases). This CDR3 is built from 17 residues. Germline V CDR1 and CDR2: LNHNV, YYDKDF (reference sequence). V lost 0 bases and J lost 2, with 13 bases in between. CDR3 sequence reads: CATSREGRAGTNEKLFF. CDR3 DNA sequence: TGTGCCACCAGCAGAGAGGGCAGGGCAGGCACTAATGAAAAACTGTTTTTT. The complete variable domain, with remaining parts taken from reference TRBV15 and TRBJ1-4, reads DAMVIQNPRYQVTQFGKPVTLSCSQTLNHNVMYWYQQKSSQAPKLLFHYYDKDFNNEADTPDNFQSRRPNTSFCFLDIRSPGLGDTAMYLCATSREGRAGTNEKLFFGSGTQLSVL.

The J gene is TRBJ2-5, the V gene TRBV11-2; 10 bases map to TRBD2. CDR3 size: 17 residues. The V gene's germline CDR1 is SGHAT and CDR2 FQNNGV. Trimming took 1 base from V and 4 from J; bases not matched to a gene: 9. The CDR3 region has the DNA TGTGCCAGCAGCTTAGGATGGCCTAGCGGGAGACGAGAGACCCAGTACTTC. Protein product: CASSLGWPSGRRETQYF.

The CDR3: CASSLPLAGGPVETQYF. CDR3 nucleotides: TGTGCCAGCAGCTTGCCCTTAGCGGGAGGGCCGGTAGAGACCCAGTACTTC. The genes are TRBV5-5 and TRBJ2-5; the match to TRBD2 covers 11 bases. Germline V lookup: CDR1 SGHKS, CDR2 YYEKEE (reference sequence). V was pared by 1 base and J by 4 bases, with 9 bases of the junction left unmatched. This CDR3 has 17 residues.

The chain joins TRBV29-1 to TRBJ2-5; unclear D gene. The CDR3 is 11 residues long. CDR1 is SQVTM and CDR2 is ANQGSEA in the germline V gene. Trimming removed 5 bases at V and 4 bases at J, with 8 bases between. DNA for the CDR3: TGCAGCGTTCGGACGGGAGAGACCCAGTACTTC. Translated, it gives CSVRTGETQYF.

V and J are TRBV10-3 and TRBJ2-2; the D gene is possibly TRBD1 (5 bases). The germline V gene encodes CDR1 ENHRY and CDR2 SYGVKD. V lost 5 bases and J 4 bases, leaving 14 bases between the germline ends. This CDR3 contains 15 residues. The CDR3 spells CAISLGAPPTGELFF. The DNA for the CDR3 is TGTGCCATCAGTCTAGGGGCTCCTCCCACCGGGGAGCTGTTTTTT.

This chain uses TRBV20-1 with TRBJ2-1; D remains unclear. The germline gives CDR1 DFQATT, CDR2 SNEGSKA (reference sequence). The CDR3 consists of 14 residues. The V end lost 3 bases, the J end lost 1 base, and 10 bases lay between the germline ends. CDR3 sequence (DNA): TGCAGTGCTAGTGCTCGGCAGTCCTACAATGAGCAGTTCTTC. This sequence encodes CSASARQSYNEQFF.

The chain carries TRBV7-9 and TRBJ2-7, with D maybe TRBD2 (5 bases). The germline V and J ends were trimmed by 5 bases and 5 bases, with 13 bases remaining between them. The CDR3 is 13 residues long. Germline V CDR1 and CDR2: SEHNR, FQNEAQ (reference sequence). The CDR3 sequence is CASSRTGVDEQYF. The CDR3 DNA sequence: TGTGCCAGCAGCCGGACCGGGGTTGACGAGCAGTACTTC. The entire variable domain, with the rest obtained from reference TRBV7-9 and TRBJ2-7, is as follows: DTGVSQNPRHKITKRGQNVTFRCDPISEHNRLYWYRQTLGQGPEFLTYFQNEAQLEKSRLLSDRFSAERPKGSFSTLEIQRTEQGDSAMYLCASSRTGVDEQYFGPGTRLTVT.

Comment on this clone: A junction boundary mismatches the germline segment, possibly from a read error. The chain has TRBV6-2 or TRBV6-3 and TRBJ1-5, with D perhaps TRBD1 (6 bases). The CDR3 totals 16 residues. CDR1 and CDR2 from the germline V gene are MNHEY and SVGEGT. The chain's CDR3 is CASSHSRIQGEQPQHF. The CDR3 nucleotides are TGTGCCAGCAGTCACTCCCGCATACAGGGCGAACAGCCCCAGCATTTT.

This clone has more than one count but fewer than ten. The rearrangement links TRBV7-2 to TRBJ2-7; D not certain. V lost 2 bases, J lost 3 bases, and 11 bases lay in between. The germline gives CDR1 SGHTA, CDR2 FQGNSA. The CDR3 loop spans 14 amino acids. CDR3 sequence (DNA): TGTGCCAGCAGCTTAAGCAATGTTGGCTACGAGCAGTACTTC. It yields the protein CASSLSNVGYEQYF.

This clone was seen a handful of times. As DNA, the CDR3 is TGTGCCAGTAGTACAGCGGGAGGATGGGGCGGGGAGCTGTTTTTT. This codes for CASSTAGGWGGELFF. The V call is TRBV19, the J call TRBJ2-2, with TRBD2 matching over 9 bases. The CDR3 contains 15 residues. CDR1 and CDR2 from the germline V gene are LNHDA and SQIVND (reference sequence). V trimming: 4 bases; J trimming: 7 bases; junction bases outside the gene matches: 7.

The gene calls are TRBV3-1 (or the pseudogene TRBV3-2) and TRBJ1-3; D uncertain. Germline assignment: CDR1 LGHDT and CDR2 YNNKEL (reference sequence). The CDR3 covers 14 residues. V shed 1 base and J shed 4 bases, with 8 bases lying between them. DNA for the CDR3: TGTGCCAGCAGCCAAGGGATAGTCGGAAACACCATATATTTT. Amino acids: CASSQGIVGNTIYF.

The chain employs TRBV3-1 (or the pseudogene TRBV3-2) and TRBJ2-3; a possible D gene is TRBD2 (6 bases). The CDR3 totals 15 residues. The V gene lost 0 bases and the J gene lost 4 bases, with 11 bases spanning the gap. CDR1 LGHDT and CDR2 YNNKEL come from the germline V gene (reference sequence). The CDR3 reads CASSQDGGFADTQYF. The DNA for the CDR3 is TGTGCCAGCAGCCAAGATGGAGGGTTCGCAGATACGCAGTATTTT.

The genes are TRBV6-6 and TRBJ2-1; either TRBD1 or TRBD2 may supply D (5 bases each). Germline CDR1 reads MNHNY; CDR2 reads SVGAGI (reference sequence). The CDR3 totals 11 residues. Trimming left V 9 bases short and J 15 bases short, with 18 bases between. CDR3 in amino acids: CASNLGAVSFF. Here the CDR3 DNA reads TGTGCCAGTAACCTCGGGGCCGTGTCGTTCTTC.

This chain connects TRBV4-1 to TRBJ1-4; 7 nucleotides line up with TRBD1. The CDR3 consists of 16 residues. Germline CDR1 reads MGHRA; CDR2 reads YSYEKL. J was trimmed by 11 bases and V by 4 bases; bases with no gene match: 16. For the CDR3, the DNA is TGCGCCAGCAGCCCTTGGGCGAGGGAAGGGGGCGAGAAACTGTTTTTT. This codes for CASSPWAREGGEKLFF.